This T cell receptor beta chain is from a study of monozygotic twins with inflammatory bowel disease. Germline V gene sequence: CDR1 DFQATT, CDR2 SNEGSKA (reference sequence). The CDR3 length is 16 residues. Donors each gave 2.5 ml of blood. Study-wide findings and caveats: Differing immunosuppressive treatments may have added variability to patient repertoires.

Note on this clonotype: Its antigen is unidentified.

The quantity of total RNA per TCR library was roughly 3,300 ng. cDNA for TCRalpha and TCRbeta was amplified by nested PCRs of about 15 then 9 cycles. For each CDR3 protein, TCRdb gives one entry from its re-call of the 5' RACE reads, without DNA. Recorded for this sample: more than 350,000 distinct CDR3 sequences. The specimen sequenced was blood. V usage is TRBV20-1 and J usage is TRBJ1-6; TCRdb calls TRBD1, which cannot be checked without DNA. This receptor was taken from a human donor with ulcerative colitis or Crohn's disease, or a healthy co-twin of an affected twin (not recorded which). The CDR3 loop is CSASRDRGAANSPLHF.